This T cell receptor (beta chain) was captured in a study of blood T cell repertoires in COVID-19. About the research overall: COVID-19 samples, acute and convalescent, were from the United States, Italy and Spain. PBMCs, B-cell-depleted T cells, or T cells provided the cDNA or gDNA that made up the material.

Original processing methods: Estimated nucleated cell counts came from reference gene primer amplification. Measured with immunoSEQ multiplex PCR; TCRdb has only the in-frame clones, and not every one. That table gives V, J and clone size, and the DNA gave D and trimming. The sample carries around 300,000 clones, roughly 90% recorded once. Sequenced input: peripheral blood. This TCR came from a woman in her forties or fifties with active or convalescent COVID-19.

The CDR3 is CASSQEGQVNYGYTF. CDR3 nucleotide sequence: TGTGCCAGCAGCCAAGAGGGACAGGTTAACTATGGCTACACCTTC. The chain carries TRBV4-2 and TRBJ1-2; 8 bases map to TRBD1. Germline trimming cut 0 bases from V and 1 base from J; bases unmatched to any gene: 1. The CDR3 has 15 residues. CDR1 is LGHNA, CDR2 YNFKEQ, per germline.